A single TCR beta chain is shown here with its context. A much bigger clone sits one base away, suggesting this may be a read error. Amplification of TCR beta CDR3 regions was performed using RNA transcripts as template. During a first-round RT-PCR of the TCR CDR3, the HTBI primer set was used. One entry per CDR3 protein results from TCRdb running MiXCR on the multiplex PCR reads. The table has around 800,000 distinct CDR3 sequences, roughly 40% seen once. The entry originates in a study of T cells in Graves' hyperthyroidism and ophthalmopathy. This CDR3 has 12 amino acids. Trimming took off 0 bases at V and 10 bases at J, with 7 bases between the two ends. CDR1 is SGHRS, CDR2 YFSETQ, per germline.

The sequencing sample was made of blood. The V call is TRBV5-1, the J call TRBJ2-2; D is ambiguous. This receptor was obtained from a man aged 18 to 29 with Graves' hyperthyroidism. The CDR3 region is CASSLEVEELFF. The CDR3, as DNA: TGCGCCAGCAGCTTGGAGGTCGAGGAGCTGTTTTTT.